The 2 T cell receptor beta chains below were found in one sample sequenced in a study of OX40 agonist ivuxolimab in advanced cancers. Repertoires were generated with immunoSEQ multiplex PCR, while TCRdb's copy carries only in-frame clones and drops some. The sample includes over 90,000 clones, just over 85% of them seen just once. This material consisted of CD4+ or CD8+ T cells sorted from blood, taken in a trial of the OX40 agonist ivuxolimab. All receptors derive from an adult with an advanced solid tumor such as melanoma, head and neck, liver or kidney cancer.

The V and J genes are TRBV30 and TRBJ2-7; D might be TRBD1 or TRBD2, each matching 5 bases. Germline loops: CDR1 GTSNPN, CDR2 SVGIG (reference sequence). CDR3 size: 14 residues. The V gene lost 0 bases and the J gene lost 3 bases, with 12 bases spanning the gap. CDR3 nucleotide sequence: TGTGCCTGGAGTGTCGGTTCAGGGAGCTACGAGCAGTACTTC. This gives the protein CAWSVGSGSYEQYF.

This chain connects TRBV5-1 to TRBJ2-7; D call uncertain. CDR1 is SGHRS, CDR2 YFSETQ, per germline. V was pared by 4 bases and J by 3 bases, with 20 bases between. This CDR3 spans 16 amino acids. The chain's CDR3 is CASSLSLQDTFYEQYF. The CDR3 region has the DNA TGCGCCAGCAGCCTCAGCTTACAAGATACCTTCTACGAGCAGTACTTC.